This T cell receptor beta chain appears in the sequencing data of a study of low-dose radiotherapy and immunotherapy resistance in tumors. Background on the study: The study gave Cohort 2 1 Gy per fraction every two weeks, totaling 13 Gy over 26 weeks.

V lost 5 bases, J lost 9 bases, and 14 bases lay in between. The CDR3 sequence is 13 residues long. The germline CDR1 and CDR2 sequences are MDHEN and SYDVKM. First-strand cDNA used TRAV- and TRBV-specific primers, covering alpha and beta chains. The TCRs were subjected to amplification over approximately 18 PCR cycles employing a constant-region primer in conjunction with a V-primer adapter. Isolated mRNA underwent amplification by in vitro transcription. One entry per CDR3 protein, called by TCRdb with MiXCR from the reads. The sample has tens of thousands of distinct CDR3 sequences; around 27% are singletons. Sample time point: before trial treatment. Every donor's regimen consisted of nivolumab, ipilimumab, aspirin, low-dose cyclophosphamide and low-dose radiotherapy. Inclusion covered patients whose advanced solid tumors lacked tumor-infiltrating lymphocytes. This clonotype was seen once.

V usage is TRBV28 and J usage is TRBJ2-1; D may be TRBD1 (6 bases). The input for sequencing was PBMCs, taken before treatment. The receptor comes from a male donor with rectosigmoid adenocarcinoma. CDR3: CASSPPGVPEQFF. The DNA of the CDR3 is TGTGCCAGCAGTCCGCCAGGGGTCCCTGAGCAGTTCTTC.